Each of the 9 T cell receptor beta chains below was sequenced from the same sample in a study of radiotherapy plus CTLA-4 blockade in lung cancer. The data were produced by immunoSEQ multiplex PCR, yet TCRdb's version contains in-frame clones alone and is incomplete. The sample includes roughly 50,000 clones, about 83% seen only once; the top ten take more than 4.5%. Sequences were derived from peripheral blood, sampled from a patient treated with radiotherapy plus ipilimumab. The receptor set was obtained from a human donor with non-small cell lung cancer whose response to radiotherapy plus ipilimumab could not be evaluated.

The genes are TRBV28 and TRBJ1-5; TRBD1 matches at 8 bases. This CDR3 has 14 residues. Germline values: CDR1 MDHEN, CDR2 SYDVKM. Unmatched junction bases numbered 6, after V lost 7 bases and J lost 4 bases. CDR3 sequence (DNA): TGTGCCAGCAAAGCGGACAGGGCAAATCAGCCCCAGCATTTT. Its protein is CASKADRANQPQHF.

The V and J genes are TRBV14 and TRBJ2-1; 16 nucleotides align to TRBD2. Losses at the gene ends were 5 bases for V and 4 bases for J; bases not matched to a gene: 2. From germline, CDR1 is SGHDN and CDR2 FVKESK. This CDR3 has 16 amino acids. CDR3 loop: CASSGTSGRVYNEQFF. DNA for the CDR3: TGTGCCAGCAGCGGGACTAGCGGGAGGGTTTACAATGAGCAGTTCTTC.

The J gene is TRBJ1-4, the V gene TRBV28, with a weak D call TRBD1 (5 bases). CDR3 length: 13 residues. Germline V gene lookup returns CDR1 MDHEN and CDR2 SYDVKM. V shed 6 bases and J shed 7 bases, with 12 bases lying between them. Here the CDR3 reads CASSSETVEKLFF. In nucleotides, the CDR3 is TGTGCCAGCAGCTCAGAGACAGTTGAAAAACTGTTTTTT. Full variable domain (rest looked up from reference TRBV28 and TRBJ1-4): DVKVTQSSRYLVKRTGEKVFLECVQDMDHENMFWYRQDPGLGLRLIYFSYDVKMKEKGDIPEGYSVSREKKERFSLILESASTNQTSMYLCASSSETVEKLFFGSGTQLSVL.

The CDR3 loop is CASSLAQLSSGANVLTF. DNA of the CDR3: TGTGCCAGCAGCTTGGCCCAACTAAGCTCTGGGGCCAACGTCCTGACTTTC. The V call is TRBV5-4, the J call TRBJ2-6; no definite D call. V was cut by 0 bases and J by 0 bases, with 10 bases left in between. This CDR3 spans 17 amino acids. Germline V CDR1 and CDR2: SGHNT, YYREEE (reference sequence).

The table lists this clone with a count of one. This sequence joins TRBV27 and TRBJ1-1; no clear D. Germline V gene data show CDR1 as MNHEY and CDR2 as SMNVEV (reference sequence). The CDR3 contains 15 residues. V dropped 10 bases and J dropped 1 base, with 19 bases sitting between them. The CDR3 DNA reads as TGTGCCACCAGGCGGTTACATAAAGAGAACACTGAAGCTTTCTTT. This gives the protein CATRRLHKENTEAFF.

This CDR3 is CASSFLGQPNEKLFF. The CDR3 DNA reads as TGTGCCAGCAGTTTCTTGGGACAACCAAATGAAAAACTGTTTTTT. The chain links TRBV28 to TRBJ1-4, with a possible D match to TRBD1 (6 bases). CDR3 length: 15 residues. Looked up from germline, CDR1 is MDHEN and CDR2 is SYDVKM. Trimming removed 3 bases at V and 5 bases at J, with 13 bases between.

This chain joins TRBV5-1 and TRBJ2-3; TRBD1 aligns across 7 bases. This CDR3 is 13 amino acids long. In germline, CDR1 is SGHRS, CDR2 YFSETQ. Germline trimming cut 6 bases from V and 2 bases from J; bases unmatched to any gene: 3. This CDR3 is CASMGQNTDTQYF. DNA of the CDR3: TGCGCCAGCATGGGACAGAACACAGATACGCAGTATTTT. The entire variable domain, with the rest obtained from reference TRBV5-1 and TRBJ2-3, is as follows: KAGVTQTPRYLIKTRGQQVTLSCSPISGHRSVSWYQQTPGQGLQFLFEYFSETQRNKGNFPGRFSGRQFSNSRSEMNVSTLELGDSALYLCASMGQNTDTQYFGPGTRLTVL.

This clone showed up just once. This rearrangement joins TRBV27 to TRBJ2-1; D might be TRBD2 (5 bases). Trimming cost V 3 bases and J 8 bases, with 11 bases left between them. The length of the CDR3 is 13 residues. Germline V gives CDR1 MNHEY, CDR2 SMNVEV (reference sequence). CDR3 region: CASSLVGNDEQFF. The CDR3 DNA is TGTGCCAGCAGTTTGGTCGGGAACGATGAGCAGTTCTTC.

V is TRBV2 and J is TRBJ2-3; 12 nucleotides align to TRBD2. This CDR3 has 16 residues. In germline, CDR1 is SNHLY, CDR2 FYNNEI. With 2 bases clipped from V and 6 bases from J, the junction kept 6 bases outside the gene matches. CDR3 coding DNA: TGTGCCAGCAGTGAACCTAGCGGGAGGGCCGGCGATACGCAGTATTTT. Translation gives CASSEPSGRAGDTQYF.